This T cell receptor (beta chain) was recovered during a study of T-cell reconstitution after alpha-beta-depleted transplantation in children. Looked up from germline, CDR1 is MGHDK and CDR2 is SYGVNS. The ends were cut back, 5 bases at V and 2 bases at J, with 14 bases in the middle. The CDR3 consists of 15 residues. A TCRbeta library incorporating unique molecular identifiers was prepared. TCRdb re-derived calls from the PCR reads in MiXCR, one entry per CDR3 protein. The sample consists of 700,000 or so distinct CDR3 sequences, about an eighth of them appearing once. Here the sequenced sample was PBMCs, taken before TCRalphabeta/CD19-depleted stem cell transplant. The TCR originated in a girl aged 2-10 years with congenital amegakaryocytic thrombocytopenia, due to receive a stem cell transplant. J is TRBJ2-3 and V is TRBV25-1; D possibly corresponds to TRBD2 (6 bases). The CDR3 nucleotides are TGTGCCAGCAGTCCTGGTAGCGGCACCACAGATACGCAGTATTTT. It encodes CASSPGSGTTDTQYF.